A single sample gave rise to the 12 T cell receptor beta chains below, sequenced in a study of lymphopenia after photon versus proton radiotherapy (dated by TCRdb to between 2019 and 2020). Receptor libraries were prepared by the immunoSEQ multiplex PCR assay. The immuneACCESS repertoire file appears here via TCRdb, limited to in-frame rearrangements. These files lack a portion of the clones; in checked studies, under half of the deficit traces to unresolved V genes, and the cause of the others is not known. This sample comprises some 41,000 clones, 85% to 90% of them detected only once. The ten largest clones take up about 9.4% of the sample. The source material was peripheral blood, sampled from a patient treated with proton-based radiotherapy. The receptor set was obtained from a woman aged 70-85 years with pancreatic cancer. Some clones in this sample may be carry-over from other donors' samples.

The gene calls are TRBV6-1 and TRBJ2-5; D is possibly TRBD1 (6 bases). The V gene lost 8 bases and the J gene lost 2 bases, with 12 bases spanning the gap. Germline CDR1 and CDR2: MNHNS and SASEGT. CDR3 length: 13 amino acids. The CDR3 nucleotides read TGTGCCAGCTCAACGACAGGTCAAGAGACCCAGTACTTC. This sequence encodes CASSTTGQETQYF.

This chain connects TRBV27 to TRBJ1-5; tentative D call: TRBD1 (6 bases). Per germline, CDR1 MNHEY and CDR2 SMNVEV (reference sequence). Trimming cost V 6 bases and J 6 bases, with 21 bases left between them. The CDR3 has 16 residues. The CDR3 sequence: CASSPQGPFNLQPQHF. DNA for the CDR3: TGTGCCAGCAGCCCACAGGGTCCCTTTAATCTTCAGCCCCAGCATTTT.

The DNA of the CDR3 is TGCGCCAGCACCGAGGGACAGGGAGTCTATGGCTACACCTTC. Its protein is CASTEGQGVYGYTF. The genes are TRBV5-1 and TRBJ1-2; 9 positions agree with TRBD1. This CDR3 contains 14 residues. From germline, CDR1 is SGHRS and CDR2 YFSETQ. Unmatched junction bases numbered 7, after V lost 6 bases and J lost 4 bases.

This clone was seen once. The chain combines TRBV28 with TRBJ1-2; 7 nucleotides match TRBD1. The V segment lost 6 bases and the J segment 6 bases; nucleotides outside the gene matches: 4. The CDR3 consists of 12 residues. The germline V gene encodes CDR1 MDHEN and CDR2 SYDVKM. This CDR3 is CASRVGQNGYTF. The CDR3 bases are TGTGCCAGCAGAGTGGGACAGAATGGCTACACCTTC.

The J gene is TRBJ2-7, the V gene TRBV14; 11 positions match TRBD2. The CDR3 spans 14 residues. V trimming: 5 bases; J trimming: 0 bases; junction bases outside the gene matches: 0. Germline V gene sequence: CDR1 SGHDN, CDR2 FVKESK. This chain's CDR3 is CASSTSGSSYEQYF. Written as DNA, the CDR3 is TGTGCCAGCAGCACTAGCGGGAGCTCCTACGAGCAGTACTTC. The complete variable domain, with remaining parts taken from reference TRBV14 and TRBJ2-7, reads EAGVTQFPSHSVIEKGQTVTLRCDPISGHDNLYWYRRVMGKEIKFLLHFVKESKQDESGMPNNRFLAERTGGTYSTLKVQPAELEDSGVYFCASSTSGSSYEQYFGPGTRLTVT.

The V call is TRBV28, the J call TRBJ2-1; a weak D match, TRBD2 (5 bases). Trimming took 7 bases from V and 8 from J, leaving 15 bases between them. The CDR3 runs to 13 residues. CDR1 and CDR2 (germline): MDHEN, SYDVKM. The CDR3 DNA follows: TGTGCCAGCACTCCGGCCCGGGGTTATGAGCAGTTCTTC. It is translated as CASTPARGYEQFF.

A word on this clone: This CDR3 is also generated by other DNA sequences in the sample. V is TRBV6-6 and J is TRBJ2-7; possibly TRBD2 for D (6 bases). Germline CDR1 MNHNY, CDR2 SVGAGI (reference sequence). Trimming took 2 bases from V and 7 from J, leaving 9 bases between them. The CDR3 totals 12 residues. The CDR3 spells CASSYPEGEQYF. The CDR3 nucleotides read TGTGCCAGCAGTTACCCGGAGGGAGAGCAGTACTTC.

CDR3 sequence: CASSLRTGQTGNTIYF. CDR3 bases: TGTGCCAGCAGCCTCCGGACAGGGCAGACTGGAAACACCATATATTTT. The chain recombines TRBV7-2 with TRBJ1-3, with 8 positions matching TRBD1. The V gene end was trimmed by 5 bases and the J gene end by 2 bases; junction bases not matched to a gene: 8. Germline CDR1 is SGHTA and CDR2 is FQGNSA. This CDR3 comprises 16 residues.

The chain links TRBV29-1 to TRBJ1-1, with D possibly being TRBD1 (5 bases). In germline, CDR1 is SQVTM, CDR2 ANQGSEA. With 7 bases removed from V and 1 base from J, the gap between germline ends came to 13 bases. The CDR3 sequence is 13 residues long. In DNA form, the CDR3 reads TGCAGCGCCGCGGTCGGGGGGAACACTGAAGCTTTCTTT. This sequence encodes CSAAVGGNTEAFF.

This clone was recorded only once. J is TRBJ1-1 and V is TRBV5-6; the D is unclear. V lost 0 bases to trimming and J lost 1 base, with 4 bases between them. CDR1 is SGHDT, CDR2 YYEEEE, per germline. The CDR3 covers 13 residues. In nucleotides, the CDR3 is TGTGCCAGCAGCTTGGCAGGGAACACTGAAGCTTTCTTT. This sequence encodes CASSLAGNTEAFF.

This chain uses TRBV15 with TRBJ1-2; D is unclear. CDR1 is LNHNV and CDR2 is YYDKDF in the germline V gene (reference sequence). V was pared by 3 bases and J by 5 bases, with 7 bases between. The CDR3 has 12 amino acids. CDR3 DNA: TGTGCCACCAGCAGGGACGATTATGGCTACACCTTC. Translation gives CATSRDDYGYTF.

The chain has TRBV7-2 and TRBJ2-6; 7 bases match TRBD2. The CDR3 extends over 17 amino acids. J was trimmed by 2 bases and V by 2 bases; bases with no gene match: 6. Germline-derived CDR1 and CDR2 are SGHTA and FQGNSA. The CDR3 reads CASSLTFGGTGANVLTF. The CDR3 DNA sequence: TGTGCCAGCAGCTTAACGTTCGGGGGGACTGGGGCCAACGTCCTGACTTTC.